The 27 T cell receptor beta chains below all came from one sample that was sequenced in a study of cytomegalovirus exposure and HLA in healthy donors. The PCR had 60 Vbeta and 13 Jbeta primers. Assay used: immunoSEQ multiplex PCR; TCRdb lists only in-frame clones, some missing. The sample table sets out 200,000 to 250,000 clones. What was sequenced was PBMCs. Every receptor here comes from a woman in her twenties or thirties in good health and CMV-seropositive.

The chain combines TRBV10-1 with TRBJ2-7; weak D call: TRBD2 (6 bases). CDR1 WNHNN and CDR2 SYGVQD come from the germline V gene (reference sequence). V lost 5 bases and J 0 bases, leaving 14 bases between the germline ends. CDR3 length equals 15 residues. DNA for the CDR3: TGCGCCAGCAGTCAAAGCGGGTCCAGCTCCTACGAGCAGTACTTC. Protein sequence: CASSQSGSSSYEQYF.

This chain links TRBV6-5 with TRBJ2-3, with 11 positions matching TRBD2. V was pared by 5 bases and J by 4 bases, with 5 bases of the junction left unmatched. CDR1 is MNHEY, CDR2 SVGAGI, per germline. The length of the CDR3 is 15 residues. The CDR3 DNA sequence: TGTGCCAGCAGTGGGGGACTAGCGGCACCAGATACGCAGTATTTT. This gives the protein CASSGGLAAPDTQYF.

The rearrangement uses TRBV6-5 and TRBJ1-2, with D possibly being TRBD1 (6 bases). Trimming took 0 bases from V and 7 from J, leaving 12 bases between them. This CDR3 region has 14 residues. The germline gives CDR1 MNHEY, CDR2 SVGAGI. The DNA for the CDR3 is TGTGCCAGCAGTTACTCGAACAGGGAGGGTGGCTACACCTTC. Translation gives CASSYSNREGGYTF.

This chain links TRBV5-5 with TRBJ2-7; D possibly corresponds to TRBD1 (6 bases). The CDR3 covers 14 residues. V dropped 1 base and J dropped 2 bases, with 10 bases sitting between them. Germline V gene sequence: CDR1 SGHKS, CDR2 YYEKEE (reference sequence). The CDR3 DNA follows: TGTGCCAGCAGCTTGTTTGACAGGACCTACGAGCAGTACTTC. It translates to CASSLFDRTYEQYF.

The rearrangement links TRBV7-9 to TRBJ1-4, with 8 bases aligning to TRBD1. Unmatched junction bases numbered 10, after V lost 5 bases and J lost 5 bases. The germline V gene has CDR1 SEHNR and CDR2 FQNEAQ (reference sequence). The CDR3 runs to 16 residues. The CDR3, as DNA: TGTGCCAGCAGCCCTGGAGGGGACAGGAGAAATGAAAAACTGTTTTTT. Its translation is CASSPGGDRRNEKLFF.

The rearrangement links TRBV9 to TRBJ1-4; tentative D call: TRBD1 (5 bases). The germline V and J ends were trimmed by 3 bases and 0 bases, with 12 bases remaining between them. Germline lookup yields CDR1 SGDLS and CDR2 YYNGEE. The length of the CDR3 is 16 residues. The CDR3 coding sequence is TGTGCCAGCAGCGCGCGACAGCCTGCAACTAATGAAAAACTGTTTTTT. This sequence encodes CASSARQPATNEKLFF.

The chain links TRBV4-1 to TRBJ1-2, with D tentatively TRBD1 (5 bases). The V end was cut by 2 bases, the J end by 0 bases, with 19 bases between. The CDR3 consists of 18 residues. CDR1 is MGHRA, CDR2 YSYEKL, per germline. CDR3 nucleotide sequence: TGCGCCAGCAGCCAATCAGGAACGATATCGGGGGCTAACTATGGCTACACCTTC. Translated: CASSQSGTISGANYGYTF.

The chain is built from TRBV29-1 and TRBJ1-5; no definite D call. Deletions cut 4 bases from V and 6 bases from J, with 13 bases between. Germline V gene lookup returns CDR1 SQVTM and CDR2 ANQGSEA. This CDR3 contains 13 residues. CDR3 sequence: CSVVREWGQPQHF. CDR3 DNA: TGCAGCGTTGTCCGGGAGTGGGGTCAGCCCCAGCATTTT.

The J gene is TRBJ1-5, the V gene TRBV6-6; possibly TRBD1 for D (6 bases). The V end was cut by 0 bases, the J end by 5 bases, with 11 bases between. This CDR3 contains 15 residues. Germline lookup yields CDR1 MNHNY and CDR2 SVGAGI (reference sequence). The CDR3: CASSYSRGFDQPQHF. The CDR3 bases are TGTGCCAGCAGTTACTCGAGGGGGTTCGATCAGCCCCAGCATTTT.

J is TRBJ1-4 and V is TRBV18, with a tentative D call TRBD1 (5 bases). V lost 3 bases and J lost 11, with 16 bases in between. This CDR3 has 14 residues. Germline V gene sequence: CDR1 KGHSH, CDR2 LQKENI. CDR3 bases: TGTGCCAGCTCACCCCCTTATTCGACAGCCAAACTGTTTTTT. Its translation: CASSPPYSTAKLFF.

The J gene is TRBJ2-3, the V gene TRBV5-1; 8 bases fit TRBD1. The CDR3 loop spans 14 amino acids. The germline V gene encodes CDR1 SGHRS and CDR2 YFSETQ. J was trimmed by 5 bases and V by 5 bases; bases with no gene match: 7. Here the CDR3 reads CASRPGTGLDTQYF. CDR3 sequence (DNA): TGCGCCAGCAGACCAGGGACAGGATTAGATACGCAGTATTTT.

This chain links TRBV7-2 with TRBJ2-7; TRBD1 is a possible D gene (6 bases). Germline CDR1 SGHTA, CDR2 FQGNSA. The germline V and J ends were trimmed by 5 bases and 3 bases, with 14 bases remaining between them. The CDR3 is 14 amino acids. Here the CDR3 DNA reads TGTGCCAGCAGCCCCCCAGGGGCGGGCTACGAGCAGTACTTC. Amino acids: CASSPPGAGYEQYF.

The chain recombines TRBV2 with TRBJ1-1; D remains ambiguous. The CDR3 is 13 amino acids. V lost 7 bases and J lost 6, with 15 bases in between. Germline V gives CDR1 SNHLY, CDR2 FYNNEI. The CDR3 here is CASTGFGGAEAFF. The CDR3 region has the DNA TGTGCCAGCACGGGTTTCGGCGGCGCTGAAGCTTTCTTT.

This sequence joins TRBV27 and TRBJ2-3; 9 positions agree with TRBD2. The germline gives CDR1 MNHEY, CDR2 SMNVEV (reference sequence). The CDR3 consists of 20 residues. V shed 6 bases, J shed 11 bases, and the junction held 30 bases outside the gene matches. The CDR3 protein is CASRTGLGFKGGRASLGQYF. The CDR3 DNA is TGTGCCAGCAGGACGGGACTCGGCTTTAAGGGCGGGAGGGCCTCTCTAGGGCAGTATTTT.

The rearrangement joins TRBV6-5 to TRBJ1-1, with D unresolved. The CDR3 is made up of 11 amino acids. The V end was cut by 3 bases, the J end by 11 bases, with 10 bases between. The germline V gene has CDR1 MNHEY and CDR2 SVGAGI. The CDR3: CASSYPGGAFF. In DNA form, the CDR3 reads TGTGCCAGCAGTTATCCGGGTGGGGCTTTCTTT.

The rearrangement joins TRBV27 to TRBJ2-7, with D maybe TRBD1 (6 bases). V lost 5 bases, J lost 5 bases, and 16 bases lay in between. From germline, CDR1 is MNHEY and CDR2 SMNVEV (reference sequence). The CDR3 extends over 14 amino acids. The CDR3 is CASSLSARGNEQYF. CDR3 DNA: TGTGCCAGCAGTCTTTCGGCCAGGGGCAACGAGCAGTACTTC.

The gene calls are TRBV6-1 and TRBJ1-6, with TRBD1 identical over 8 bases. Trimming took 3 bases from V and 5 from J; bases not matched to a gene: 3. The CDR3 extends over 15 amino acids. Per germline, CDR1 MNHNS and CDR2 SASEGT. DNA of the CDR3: TGTGCCAGCAGTGAGCGGACAGGGCATAATTCACCCCTCCACTTT. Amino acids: CASSERTGHNSPLHF.

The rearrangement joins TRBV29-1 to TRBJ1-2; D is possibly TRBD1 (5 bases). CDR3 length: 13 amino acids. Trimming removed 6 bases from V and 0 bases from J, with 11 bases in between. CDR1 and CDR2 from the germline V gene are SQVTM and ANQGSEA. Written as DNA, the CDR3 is TGCAGCGTCCACGGGGGGACTAACTATGGCTACACCTTC. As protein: CSVHGGTNYGYTF. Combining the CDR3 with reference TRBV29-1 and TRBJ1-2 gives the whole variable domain SAVISQKPSRDICQRGTSLTIQCQVDSQVTMMFWYRQQPGQSLTLIATANQGSEATYESGFVIDKFPISRPNLTFSTLTVSNMSPEDSSIYLCSVHGGTNYGYTFGSGTRLTVV.

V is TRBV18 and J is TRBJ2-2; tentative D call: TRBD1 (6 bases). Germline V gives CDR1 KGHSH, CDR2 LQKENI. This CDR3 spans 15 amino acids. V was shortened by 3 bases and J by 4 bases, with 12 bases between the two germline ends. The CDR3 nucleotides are TGTGCCAGCTCACCTCAGGGGTCGAGCACCGGGGAGCTGTTTTTT. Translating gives CASSPQGSSTGELFF.

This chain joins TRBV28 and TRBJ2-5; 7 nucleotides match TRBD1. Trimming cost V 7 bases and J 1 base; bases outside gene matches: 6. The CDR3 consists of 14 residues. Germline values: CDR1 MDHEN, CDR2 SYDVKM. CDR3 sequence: CASKLGQPQETQYF. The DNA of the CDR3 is TGTGCCAGCAAGCTGGGACAGCCCCAAGAGACCCAGTACTTC.

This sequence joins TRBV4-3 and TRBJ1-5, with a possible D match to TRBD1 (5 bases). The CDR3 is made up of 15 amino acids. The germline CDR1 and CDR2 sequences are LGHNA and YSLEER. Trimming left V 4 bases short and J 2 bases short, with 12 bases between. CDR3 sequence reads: CASSRGGDRNQPQHF. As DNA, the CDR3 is TGCGCCAGCAGCCGCGGGGGGGATCGCAATCAGCCCCAGCATTTT.

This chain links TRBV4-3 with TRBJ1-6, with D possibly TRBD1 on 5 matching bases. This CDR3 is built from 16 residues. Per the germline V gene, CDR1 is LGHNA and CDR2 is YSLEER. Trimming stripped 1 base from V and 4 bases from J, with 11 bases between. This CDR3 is CASSQGPGLYNSPLHF. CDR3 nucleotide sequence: TGCGCCAGCAGCCAAGGTCCGGGACTTTATAATTCACCCCTCCACTTT.

CDR3 DNA: TGTGCCATCAGTAGCCAGGGGGAGTATGGCTACACCTTC. This sequence encodes CAISSQGEYGYTF. The chain combines TRBV10-3 with TRBJ1-2; 7 bases are a match to TRBD1. V shed 5 bases, J shed 5 bases, and the junction held 5 bases outside the gene matches. The CDR3 totals 13 residues. Germline assignment: CDR1 ENHRY and CDR2 SYGVKD.

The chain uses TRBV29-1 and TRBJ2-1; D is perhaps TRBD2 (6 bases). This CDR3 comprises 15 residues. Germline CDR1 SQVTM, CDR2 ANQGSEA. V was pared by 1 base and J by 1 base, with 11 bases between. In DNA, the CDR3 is TGCAGCGTTGAAGGTGGGAGGCGATCCTACAATGAGCAGTTCTTC. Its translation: CSVEGGRRSYNEQFF.

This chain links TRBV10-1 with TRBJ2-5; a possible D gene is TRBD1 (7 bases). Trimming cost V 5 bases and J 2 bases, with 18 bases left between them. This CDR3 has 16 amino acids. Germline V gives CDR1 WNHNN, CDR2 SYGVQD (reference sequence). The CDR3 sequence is CASSHGQVGGQETQYF. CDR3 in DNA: TGCGCCAGCAGTCACGGACAGGTCGGGGGACAAGAGACCCAGTACTTC.

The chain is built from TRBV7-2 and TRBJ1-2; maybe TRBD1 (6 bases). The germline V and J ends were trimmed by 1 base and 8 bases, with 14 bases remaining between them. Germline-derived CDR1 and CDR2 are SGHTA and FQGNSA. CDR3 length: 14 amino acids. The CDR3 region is CASSLDPQGMGYTF. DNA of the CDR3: TGTGCCAGCAGCTTAGACCCACAGGGAATGGGCTACACCTTC.

In DNA form, the CDR3 reads TGTGCCAGCTCAGATGGACAGCGAGAGACCCAGTACTTC. This translates into CASSDGQRETQYF. The chain couples TRBV18 to TRBJ2-5; perhaps TRBD1 as D (6 bases). This CDR3 spans 13 amino acids. Germline V gene sequence: CDR1 KGHSH, CDR2 LQKENI. Trimming shortened V by 5 bases and J by 4 bases, and 11 bases separated the two germline ends.